Following are 19 T cell receptor beta chains from one sample sequenced in a study of shared clonotypes between healthy human individuals. Terminally differentiated effector memory CD45RA+ cells were excluded from the naive CD8 cells, which were CD45RO-negative and positively selected for CCR7. Repertoires were generated with immunoSEQ multiplex PCR, while TCRdb's copy carries only in-frame clones and drops some. The table records about 2.1 million clones, 93% of them present only once. Material for sequencing was naive CD8+ T cells from PBMCs. The source of these receptors is a man between 18 and 35 years old in good health. Some clones in this sample may be carry-over from other donors' samples.

V and J are TRBV7-8 and TRBJ1-1; D not resolved. V dropped 3 bases and J dropped 2 bases, with 10 bases sitting between them. The CDR3 length is 14 residues. The germline V gene encodes CDR1 SGHVS and CDR2 FQNEAQ. The CDR3 loop is CASSFLFRNTEAFF. The CDR3 DNA is TGTGCCAGCAGCTTTCTCTTCCGAAACACTGAAGCTTTCTTT.

The chain is built from TRBV9 and TRBJ2-2; D may correspond to TRBD1 or TRBD2 (5 bases each). The V end was cut by 0 bases, the J end by 1 base, with 7 bases between. The CDR3 consists of 15 residues. The germline V gene encodes CDR1 SGDLS and CDR2 YYNGEE. The CDR3 sequence is CASSVGDENTGELFF. The DNA for the CDR3 is TGTGCCAGCAGCGTAGGGGACGAGAACACCGGGGAGCTGTTTTTT.

This clone was seen only once. The chain links TRBV6-5 to TRBJ2-1; D remains unclear. In germline, CDR1 is MNHEY, CDR2 SVGAGI. Trimming took off 6 bases at V and 10 bases at J, with 19 bases between the two ends. This CDR3 is 14 amino acids long. This CDR3 reads CASSPSPGVGEQFF. In DNA, the CDR3 is TGTGCCAGCAGCCCGAGTCCGGGCGTTGGGGAGCAGTTCTTC.

The chain joins TRBV27 to TRBJ1-4, with TRBD1 matching 9 bases. Trimming cost V 10 bases and J 6 bases; bases outside gene matches: 3. Germline V lookup: CDR1 MNHEY, CDR2 SMNVEV (reference sequence). This CDR3 region has 12 residues. The CDR3 reads CATGTGYEKLFF. The DNA of the CDR3 is TGTGCCACCGGGACAGGGTATGAAAAACTGTTTTTT.

The chain has TRBV10-2 and TRBJ2-7; D is undetermined. V was trimmed by 1 base and J by 0 bases, leaving 7 bases between them. CDR3 length equals 14 residues. The germline V gene encodes CDR1 WSHSY and CDR2 SAAADI. The CDR3 loop is CASSELAISYEQYF. DNA for the CDR3: TGCGCCAGCAGTGAGTTAGCCATCTCCTACGAGCAGTACTTC.

Only one count was recorded for this clone. The gene calls are TRBV29-1 and TRBJ1-2; weak D call: TRBD1 (6 bases). CDR1 is SQVTM and CDR2 is ANQGSEA in the germline V gene. The CDR3 is made up of 15 amino acids. V lost 0 bases, J lost 7 bases, and 18 bases lay in between. The CDR3 region is CSVEEVGGPTVGYTF. The CDR3 nucleotides read TGCAGCGTTGAAGAAGTAGGGGGGCCCACTGTTGGCTACACCTTC. The full variable domain, rest sourced from reference TRBV29-1 and TRBJ1-2, is SAVISQKPSRDICQRGTSLTIQCQVDSQVTMMFWYRQQPGQSLTLIATANQGSEATYESGFVIDKFPISRPNLTFSTLTVSNMSPEDSSIYLCSVEEVGGPTVGYTFGSGTRLTVV.

The chain joins TRBV6-6 to TRBJ1-4; D ambiguous. Looked up from germline, CDR1 is MNHNY and CDR2 is SVGAGI (reference sequence). This CDR3 is 15 amino acids long. The germline V and J ends were trimmed by 5 bases and 0 bases, with 10 bases remaining between them. CDR3 residues: CASSQDIATNEKLFF. The CDR3 DNA sequence: TGTGCCAGCAGTCAAGACATCGCAACTAATGAAAAACTGTTTTTT.

The V call is TRBV25-1, the J call TRBJ1-1, with TRBD1 as a possible D gene (5 bases). V lost 10 bases and J lost 0, with 9 bases in between. CDR1 is MGHDK and CDR2 is SYGVNS in the germline V gene. The CDR3 is 12 residues long. The CDR3 protein is CATQTVNTEAFF. CDR3 bases: TGTGCCACCCAGACAGTGAACACTGAAGCTTTCTTT.

The V and J genes are TRBV30 and TRBJ1-5; D remains ambiguous. From germline, CDR1 is GTSNPN and CDR2 SVGIG (reference sequence). The CDR3 is 13 residues long. Trimming took off 0 bases at V and 6 bases at J, with 9 bases between the two ends. Written as DNA, the CDR3 is TGTGCCTGGAGTGTCCGGGCAGCTCAGCCCCAGCATTTT. This codes for CAWSVRAAQPQHF.

V usage is TRBV2 and J usage is TRBJ1-2, with TRBD1 matching 12 bases. Trimming cost V 8 bases and J 5 bases; bases outside gene matches: 9. The CDR3 spans 15 residues. Germline values: CDR1 SNHLY, CDR2 FYNNEI. As DNA, the CDR3 is TGTGCCAGCCGCCCGGGACAGGGGGCGCGTTATGGCTACACCTTC. Its translation is CASRPGQGARYGYTF.

This chain connects TRBV30 to TRBJ1-4; D not certain. The germline V and J ends were trimmed by 5 bases and 2 bases, with 21 bases remaining between them. Germline V gene data show CDR1 as GTSNPN and CDR2 as SVGIG (reference sequence). CDR3 size: 17 residues. This CDR3 is CAWLGFSEGSTNEKLFF. As DNA, the CDR3 is TGTGCCTGGCTCGGGTTCTCGGAGGGATCGACTAATGAAAAACTGTTTTTT.

The V and J genes are TRBV25-1 and TRBJ1-2; TRBD1 matches at 9 bases. This CDR3 region has 15 residues. Per germline, CDR1 MGHDK and CDR2 SYGVNS. V lost 3 bases and J lost 4; bases outside the gene matches: 6. In DNA form, the CDR3 reads TGTGCCAGCAGTGACCTAACAGGGGGCGGCTATGGCTACACCTTC. It yields the protein CASSDLTGGGYGYTF.

The rearrangement links TRBV29-1 to TRBJ2-1; TRBD1 matches at 7 bases. The CDR3 consists of 15 residues. Germline assignment: CDR1 SQVTM and CDR2 ANQGSEA. V lost 3 bases, J lost 3 bases, and 8 bases stayed unmatched. CDR3: CSVETGFGLYNEQFF. In nucleotides, the CDR3 is TGCAGCGTTGAGACAGGGTTTGGTCTCTACAATGAGCAGTTCTTC.

The chain is built from TRBV5-4 and TRBJ1-1; TRBD1 is a possible D gene (6 bases). V lost 5 bases, J lost 3 bases, and 14 bases lay in between. Germline assignment: CDR1 SGHNT and CDR2 YYREEE (reference sequence). CDR3 length: 14 amino acids. CDR3 loop: CASSHNRVHTEAFF. CDR3 coding DNA: TGTGCCAGCAGTCATAACAGGGTACACACTGAAGCTTTCTTT.

V is TRBV28 and J is TRBJ2-2; the match to TRBD1 covers 10 bases. V was pared by 7 bases and J by 6 bases, with 11 bases of the junction left unmatched. The CDR3 has 16 residues. CDR1 is MDHEN and CDR2 is SYDVKM in the germline V gene. CDR3 region: CASNDRGLGGSGELFF. The CDR3 nucleotides read TGTGCCAGCAACGACAGGGGGCTCGGGGGATCCGGGGAGCTGTTTTTT.

V usage is TRBV29-1 and J usage is TRBJ2-7; D remains ambiguous. V was shortened by 0 bases and J by 0 bases, with 6 bases between the two germline ends. CDR1 is SQVTM and CDR2 is ANQGSEA in the germline V gene. The CDR3 length is 13 residues. The CDR3 reads CSVEDGDSYEQYF. CDR3 DNA: TGCAGCGTTGAAGATGGAGACTCCTACGAGCAGTACTTC.

The V and J genes are TRBV2 and TRBJ2-7; D is undetermined. Trimming took off 7 bases at V and 2 bases at J, with 12 bases between the two ends. Germline CDR1 SNHLY, CDR2 FYNNEI. The CDR3 spans 13 residues. The CDR3 region is CASIGRLPYEQYF. CDR3 DNA sequence: TGTGCCAGCATAGGGCGCCTCCCCTACGAGCAGTACTTC. Looking up the rest from reference TRBV2 and TRBJ2-7 gives the full variable domain: EPEVTQTPSHQVTQMGQEVILRCVPISNHLYFYWYRQILGQKVEFLVSFYNNEISEKSEIFDDQFSVERPDGSNFTLKIRSTKLEDSAMYFCASIGRLPYEQYFGPGTRLTVT.

The J gene is TRBJ2-4, the V gene TRBV28, with D perhaps matching TRBD1 (7 bases). Germline CDR1 MDHEN, CDR2 SYDVKM. The CDR3 runs 13 residues. Trimming pared 10 bases from V and 7 bases from J, leaving 17 bases between. CDR3 residues: CAINRGAGNIQYF. CDR3 DNA: TGTGCCATAAACAGGGGCGCGGGGAACATTCAGTACTTC.

This clone is a singleton in its sample. This chain uses TRBV7-3 with TRBJ1-2; 11 nucleotides line up with TRBD1. From germline, CDR1 is SGHTA and CDR2 FQGTGA. This CDR3 comprises 13 residues. V dropped 3 bases and J dropped 8; count of bases not matched to a gene: 2. The CDR3 DNA is TGTGCCAGCAGCTTGGGACAGGGGGAGGGCTACACCTTC. It yields the protein CASSLGQGEGYTF.